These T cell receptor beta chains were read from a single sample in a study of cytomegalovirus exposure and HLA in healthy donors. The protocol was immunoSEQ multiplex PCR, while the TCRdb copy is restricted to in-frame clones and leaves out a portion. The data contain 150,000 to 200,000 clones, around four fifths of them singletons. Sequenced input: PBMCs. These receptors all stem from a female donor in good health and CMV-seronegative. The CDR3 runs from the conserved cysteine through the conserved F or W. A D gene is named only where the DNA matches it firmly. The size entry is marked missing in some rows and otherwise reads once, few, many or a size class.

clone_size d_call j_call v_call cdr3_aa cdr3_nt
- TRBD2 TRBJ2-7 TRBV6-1 CASRLAGEGYEQYF TGTGCCAGCAGATTAGCGGGGGAGGGTTACGAGCAGTACTTC
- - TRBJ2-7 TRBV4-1 CASSQVQGYHEQYF TGCGCCAGCAGCCAAGTACAGGGATACCACGAGCAGTACTTC
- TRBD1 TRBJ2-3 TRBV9 CASSVGQGTDTQYF TGTGCCAGCAGCGTGGGACAGGGTACAGATACGCAGTATTTT
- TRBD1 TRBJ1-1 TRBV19 CASSIWGQGNTEAFF TGTGCCAGTAGTATTTGGGGACAGGGTAACACTGAAGCTTTCTTT
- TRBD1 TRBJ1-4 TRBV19 CASSIGTGGTNEKLFF TGTGCCAGTAGTATTGGGACAGGCGGAACTAATGAAAAACTGTTTTTT
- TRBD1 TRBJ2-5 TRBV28 CASSLFLQGETQYF TGTGCCAGCAGTTTATTCTTACAGGGGGAGACCCAGTACTTC
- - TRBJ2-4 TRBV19 CASLPGPRGTDIQYF TGTGCCAGTCTCCCCGGGCCCAGGGGTACGGACATTCAGTACTTC
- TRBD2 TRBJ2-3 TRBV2 CASSPAGGRTDTQYF TGTGCCAGCAGTCCCGCGGGGGGTCGCACAGATACGCAGTATTTT
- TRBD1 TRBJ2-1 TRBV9 CASSTRTGGNEQFF TGTGCCAGCAGCACCCGGACAGGGGGCAATGAGCAGTTCTTC
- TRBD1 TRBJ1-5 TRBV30 CAWSPGTGDFFSNQPQHF TGTGCCTGGAGTCCCGGGACAGGGGACTTCTTTAGCAATCAGCCCCAGCATTTT
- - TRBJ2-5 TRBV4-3 CASSQDIGALGETQYF TGCGCCAGCAGCCAAGATATTGGGGCTCTGGGAGAGACCCAGTACTTC
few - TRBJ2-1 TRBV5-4 CASSLAGGPFDNEQFF TGTGCCAGCAGCTTGGCCGGGGGGCCCTTTGACAATGAGCAGTTCTTC
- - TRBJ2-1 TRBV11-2 CASSFLASYNEQFF TGTGCCAGCAGCTTCCTAGCGTCCTACAATGAGCAGTTCTTC
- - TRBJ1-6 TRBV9 CASSVATGGSSYNSPLHF TGTGCCAGCAGCGTAGCTACGGGGGGTAGCTCCTATAATTCACCCCTCCACTTT
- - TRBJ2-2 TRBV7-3 CASSYGQTTGELFF TGTGCCAGCAGCTATGGGCAGACCACCGGGGAGCTGTTTTTT
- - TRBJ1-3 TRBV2 CASSPFNAGGNTIYF TGTGCCAGCAGTCCTTTCAACGCGGGAGGAAACACCATATATTTT
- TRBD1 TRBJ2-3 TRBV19 CASSRDRGDTQYF TGTGCCAGTAGTAGGGACAGGGGAGATACGCAGTATTTT
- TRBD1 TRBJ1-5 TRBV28 CASSTQGVQQPQHF TGTGCCAGCAGTACGCAGGGGGTACAACAGCCCCAGCATTTT
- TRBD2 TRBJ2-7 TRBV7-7 CASSLRREGYEQYF TGTGCTAGCAGCTTAAGGCGGGAGGGCTACGAGCAGTACTTC
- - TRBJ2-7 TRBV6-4 CASSAYRVYEQYF TGTGCCAGCAGTGCCTACAGGGTCTACGAGCAGTACTTC
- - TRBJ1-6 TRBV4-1 CASSQEGHYNSPLHF TGCGCCAGCAGCCAAGAGGGACACTATAATTCACCCCTCCACTTT
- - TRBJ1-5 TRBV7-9 CSSSLAGTSLNQPQHF TGTTCCAGCAGCTTAGCCGGGACATCGCTCAATCAGCCCCAGCATTTT
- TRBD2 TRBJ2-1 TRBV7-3 CASSSGLAAYNEQFF TGTGCCAGCAGCTCCGGACTAGCGGCTTACAATGAGCAGTTCTTC
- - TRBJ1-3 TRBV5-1 CASSLGGADSGNTIYF TGCGCCAGCAGCTTGGGGGGCGCCGACTCTGGAAACACCATATATTTT
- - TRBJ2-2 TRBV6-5 CASRDLPGVGRELFF TGTGCCAGCAGGGACTTACCAGGCGTTGGCCGGGAGCTGTTTTTT
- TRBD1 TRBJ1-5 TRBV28 CASSFGTDDQPQHF TGTGCCAGCAGTTTTGGGACAGATGATCAGCCCCAGCATTTT
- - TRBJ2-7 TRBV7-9 CASSFGPSYEQYF TGTGCCAGCAGCTTTGGGCCCTCCTACGAGCAGTACTTC
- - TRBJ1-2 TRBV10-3 CAISEPGLRTF TGTGCCATCAGTGAACCGGGACTACGGACCTTC
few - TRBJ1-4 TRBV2 CASSLARGADKEKLFF TGTGCCAGCAGTCTGGCCAGGGGCGCGGACAAGGAAAAACTGTTTTTT
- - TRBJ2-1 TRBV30 CAWSVLASGNEQFF TGTGCCTGGAGTGTGTTAGCATCTGGGAATGAGCAGTTCTTC
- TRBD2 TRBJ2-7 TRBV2 CASSAKGAGEQYF TGTGCCAGCAGTGCAAAAGGAGCGGGAGAGCAGTACTTC
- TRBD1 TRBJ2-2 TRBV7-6 CASRDRDFGGELFF TGTGCCAGCCGAGACAGGGATTTCGGCGGGGAGCTGTTTTTT
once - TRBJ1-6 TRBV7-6 CASSLVQGHNSPLHF TGTGCCAGCAGCTTAGTGCAGGGCCATAATTCACCCCTCCACTTT
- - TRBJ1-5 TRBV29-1 CSVRGGDSNQPQHF TGCAGCGTCAGGGGTGGTGATAGCAATCAGCCCCAGCATTTT
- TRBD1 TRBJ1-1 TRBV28 CASSFGQGENTEAFF TGTGCCAGCAGTTTCGGACAGGGGGAGAACACTGAAGCTTTCTTT
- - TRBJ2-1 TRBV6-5 CASSYSAGIGYNEQFF TGTGCCAGCAGTTACTCGGCGGGTATAGGCTACAATGAGCAGTTCTTC
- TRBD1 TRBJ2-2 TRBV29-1 CSVGTGNTGELFF TGCAGCGTCGGGACAGGGAACACCGGGGAGCTGTTTTTT
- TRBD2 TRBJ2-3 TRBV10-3 CVISESGASGSTDTQYF TGTGTCATCAGTGAGTCTGGGGCTAGCGGGAGCACAGATACGCAGTATTTT
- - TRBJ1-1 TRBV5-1 CASSLGRGDDTEAFF TGCGCCAGCAGCTTGGGGCGGGGGGATGACACTGAAGCTTTCTTT
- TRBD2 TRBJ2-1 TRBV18 CASSVAGSYNEQFF TGTGCCAGCTCCGTAGCGGGCTCCTACAATGAGCAGTTCTTC
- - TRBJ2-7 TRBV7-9 CASSRLGDWGKEQYF TGTGCCAGCAGCCGGCTGGGGGACTGGGGTAAGGAGCAGTACTTC
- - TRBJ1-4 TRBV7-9 CASSPTNLEKLFF TGTGCCAGCAGTCCCACAAACCTTGAAAAACTGTTTTTT
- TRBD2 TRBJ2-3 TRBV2 CASSLAGALRDTQYF TGCGCCAGCAGTCTAGCGGGGGCTTTGAGAGATACGCAGTATTTT
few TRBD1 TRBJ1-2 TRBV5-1 CASSFKTGGNYGYTF TGCGCCAGCAGCTTCAAGACAGGGGGTAACTATGGCTACACCTTC
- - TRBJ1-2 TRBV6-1 CASSENTLADVNYGYTF TGTGCCAGCAGTGAGAATACACTCGCGGATGTTAACTATGGCTACACCTTC
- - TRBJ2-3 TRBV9 CASRSDRFSTDTQYF TGTGCCAGCAGATCCGACAGGTTTAGCACAGATACGCAGTATTTT
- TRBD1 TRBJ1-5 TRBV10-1 CASSDAQGLNQPQHF TGCGCCAGCAGTGACGCACAGGGGTTGAATCAGCCCCAGCATTTT
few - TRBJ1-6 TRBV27 CASSLLGGPNSPLHF TGTGCCAGCAGTTTACTCGGGGGGCCTAATTCACCCCTCCACTTT
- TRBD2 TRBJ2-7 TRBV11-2 CASSLAGGVAYEQYF TGTGCCAGCAGCTTAGCGGGAGGGGTTGCCTACGAGCAGTACTTC
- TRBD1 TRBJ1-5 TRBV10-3 CAISVTGGAGQPQHF TGTGCCATCAGCGTAACAGGGGGCGCCGGTCAGCCCCAGCATTTT
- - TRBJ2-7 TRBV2 CASSKALRYEQYF TGTGCCAGCAGTAAAGCTCTTCGCTACGAGCAGTACTTC
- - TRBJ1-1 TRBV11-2 CASSSSEGSNTEAFF TGTGCCAGCAGCTCGTCCGAGGGCTCGAACACTGAAGCTTTCTTT
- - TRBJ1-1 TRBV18 CASSGSFEAFF TGTGCCAGCTCCGGGTCTTTTGAAGCTTTCTTT
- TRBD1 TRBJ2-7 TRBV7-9 CASSWETGPSIF TGTGCCAGCAGCTGGGAGACAGGGCCCTCGATCTTC
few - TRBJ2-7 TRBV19 CASTNSPGYEQYF TGTGCCAGTACCAACTCCCCGGGATACGAGCAGTACTTC